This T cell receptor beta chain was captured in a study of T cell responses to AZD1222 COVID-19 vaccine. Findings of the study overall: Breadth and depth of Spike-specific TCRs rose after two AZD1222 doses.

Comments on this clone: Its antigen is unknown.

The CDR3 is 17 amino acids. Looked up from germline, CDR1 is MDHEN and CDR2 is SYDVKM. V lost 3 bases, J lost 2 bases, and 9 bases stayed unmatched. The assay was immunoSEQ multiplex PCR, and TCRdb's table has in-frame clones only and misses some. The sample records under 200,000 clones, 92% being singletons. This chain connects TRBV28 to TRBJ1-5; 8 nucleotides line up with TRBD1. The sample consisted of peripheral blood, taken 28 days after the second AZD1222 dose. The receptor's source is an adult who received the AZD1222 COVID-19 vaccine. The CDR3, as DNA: TGTGCCAGCAGTTTTCCCAGACAGGGGCCCGGCAATCAGCCCCAGCATTTT. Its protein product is CASSFPRQGPGNQPQHF.